This TCR beta chain was identified in a study of blood T cell repertoires in COVID-19. On the study more broadly: Spain, Italy and the United States supplied samples that represented acute and convalescent COVID-19.

TCRdb's copy holds only in-frame clones and misses some; the assay was immunoSEQ multiplex PCR. The table records 340,000 or so clones, around 85% of them present only once. Membership in each cohort depended on participant-reported clinical history. Looked up from germline, CDR1 is SNHLY and CDR2 is FYNNEI. Trimming stripped 7 bases from V and 4 bases from J, with 11 bases between. The CDR3 is made up of 13 amino acids. This receptor was taken from a woman in her 40s with acute COVID-19. This rearrangement joins TRBV2 to TRBJ1-5; no clear D gene. Sequencing was performed on PBMCs or T cells enriched from blood (not recorded which). In DNA, the CDR3 is TGTGCCAGCATGGCAGACTGGAATCAGCCCCAGCATTTT. This codes for CASMADWNQPQHF.